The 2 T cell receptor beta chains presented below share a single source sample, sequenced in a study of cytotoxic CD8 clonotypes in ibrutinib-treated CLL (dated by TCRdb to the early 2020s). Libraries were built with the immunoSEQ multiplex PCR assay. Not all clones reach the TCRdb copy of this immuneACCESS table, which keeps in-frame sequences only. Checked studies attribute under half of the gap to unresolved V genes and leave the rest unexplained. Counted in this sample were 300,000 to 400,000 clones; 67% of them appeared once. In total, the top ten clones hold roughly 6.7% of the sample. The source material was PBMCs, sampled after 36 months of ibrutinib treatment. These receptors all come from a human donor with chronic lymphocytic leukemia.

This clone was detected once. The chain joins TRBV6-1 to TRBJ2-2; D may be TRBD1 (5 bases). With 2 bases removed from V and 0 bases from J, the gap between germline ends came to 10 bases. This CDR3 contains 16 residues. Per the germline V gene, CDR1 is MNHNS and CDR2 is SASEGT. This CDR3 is CASSEFGATNTGELFF. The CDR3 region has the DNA TGTGCCAGCAGTGAATTTGGGGCAACGAACACCGGGGAGCTGTTTTTT.

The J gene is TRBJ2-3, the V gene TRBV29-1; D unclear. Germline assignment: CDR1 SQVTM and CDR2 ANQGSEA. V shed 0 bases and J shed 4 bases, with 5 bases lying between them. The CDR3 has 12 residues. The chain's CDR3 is CSVEETADTQYF. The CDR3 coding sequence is TGCAGCGTTGAAGAAACGGCAGATACGCAGTATTTT.